This T cell receptor (beta chain) was obtained from a study of Graves' ophthalmopathy and Graves' hyperthyroidism. This clonotype has a count of ten or more. Beta-chain TCR CDR3 regions were amplified from RNA transcripts. The library came from an HTBI-primed first-round RT-PCR and a second-round multiplex PCR. Via MiXCR, TCRdb re-called the multiplex PCR reads, giving one row per CDR3 protein. Here the sample spans 600,000 to 700,000 distinct CDR3 sequences, over 40% being singletons. Patients with other autoimmune diseases, uncontrolled infections, pregnancy or lactation were excluded. The diagnosis combined clinical symptoms, thyroxine, TRAb, thyroid ultrasound and orbital computed tomography scans. The sample comprised peripheral blood. This sequence was found in an adult man with Graves' ophthalmopathy.

DNA of the CDR3: TGTGCCAGCAGCTTAACGAACACTGAAGCTTTCTTT. It specifies CASSLTNTEAFF. This chain links TRBV7-9 with TRBJ1-1; D gene unclear. This CDR3 spans 12 amino acids. The V end was cut by 2 bases, the J end by 1 base, with 2 bases between. CDR1 and CDR2 from the germline V gene are SEHNR and FQNEAQ (reference sequence).